Listed below are T cell receptor beta chains from one sample, sequenced in a study of blood T cell repertoires in COVID-19. Clones were sequenced by immunoSEQ multiplex PCR, and TCRdb holds only the in-frame ones, with some missing. This sample has approximately 220,000 clones, with 65% to 85% found just once. The sequencing input was peripheral blood. The receptors derive from a woman younger than 45 who had recovered from COVID-19. The conserved cysteine and the conserved F or W are not part of the CDR3 here. Each record gives: J gene, V gene, clone size, CDR3 protein. Clone size appears in some rows only: once, few, many, or a class for an expanded clone.

j_gene: TRBJ2-7; v_gene: TRBV5-1; abundance: .; CDR3aa: ASSLGTGVAYEQY
j_gene: TRBJ2-2; v_gene: TRBV28; abundance: .; CDR3aa: AIEREPATGELF
j_gene: TRBJ2-7; v_gene: TRBV7-9; abundance: few; CDR3aa: ASSLIGGAPYEQY
j_gene: TRBJ1-5; v_gene: TRBV24-1; abundance: .; CDR3aa: ATSIGNQPQH
j_gene: TRBJ1-2; v_gene: TRBV6-5; abundance: .; CDR3aa: ASKVEGTSGYT
j_gene: TRBJ1-1; v_gene: TRBV6-4; abundance: .; CDR3aa: ASSDSSGTAFGSTEAF
j_gene: TRBJ1-1; v_gene: TRBV30; abundance: .; CDR3aa: AWGGTAKGAF
j_gene: TRBJ1-2; v_gene: TRBV5-1; abundance: .; CDR3aa: ASSLGTGAQDYGYT
j_gene: TRBJ1-2; v_gene: TRBV6-5; abundance: .; CDR3aa: ASSYITGDGYT
j_gene: TRBJ2-7; v_gene: TRBV28; abundance: .; CDR3aa: ASSFPPRLAGSSYEQY
j_gene: TRBJ2-1; v_gene: TRBV12-3/TRBV12-4; abundance: .; CDR3aa: ASRPDSNEQF